This T cell receptor (beta chain) was retrieved from a study of blood T cell repertoires in COVID-19. The germline V and J ends were trimmed by 6 bases and 4 bases, with 16 bases remaining between them. CDR1 is MNHEY, CDR2 SVGAGI, per germline. This CDR3 region has 14 residues. This table comes from immunoSEQ multiplex PCR, and its TCRdb copy is limited to in-frame clones, with some not included. The data show approximately 250,000 clones, more than 85% seen once. Recruits, aged about 18 to 100 years, lived in 24 US areas. Contact with a PCR-confirmed or clinician-diagnosed COVID-19 case occurred within 2 weeks of entry.

The sequencing sample was made of PBMCs or T cells enriched from blood (not recorded which). This chain uses TRBV6-5 with TRBJ2-7, with D tentatively TRBD1 (6 bases). The sequence came from a man aged 35 to 55 who had been exposed to COVID-19. The CDR3 protein is CASRWTVRSYEQYF. The CDR3 coding sequence is TGTGCCAGCAGGTGGACAGTGAGGAGTTACGAGCAGTACTTC.